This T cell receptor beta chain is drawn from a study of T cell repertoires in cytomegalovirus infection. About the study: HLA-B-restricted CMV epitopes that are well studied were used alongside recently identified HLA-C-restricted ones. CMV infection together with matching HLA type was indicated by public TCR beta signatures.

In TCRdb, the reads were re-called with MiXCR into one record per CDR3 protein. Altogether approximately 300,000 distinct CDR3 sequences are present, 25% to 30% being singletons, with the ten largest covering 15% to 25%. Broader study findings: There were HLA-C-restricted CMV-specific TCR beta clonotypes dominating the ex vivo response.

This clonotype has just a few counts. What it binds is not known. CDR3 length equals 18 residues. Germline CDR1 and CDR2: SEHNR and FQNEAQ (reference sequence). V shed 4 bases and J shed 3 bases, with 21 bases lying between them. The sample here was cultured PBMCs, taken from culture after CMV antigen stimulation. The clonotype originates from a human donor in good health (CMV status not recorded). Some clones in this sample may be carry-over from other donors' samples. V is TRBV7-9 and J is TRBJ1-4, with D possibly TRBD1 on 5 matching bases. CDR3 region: CASSSRDRSGVANEKLFF. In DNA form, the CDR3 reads TGTGCCAGCAGCTCCCGAGATCGATCGGGGGTTGCTAATGAAAAACTGTTTTTT.